This paragraph reports one TCR beta chain. No antigen is known for it. Since all of the isolated RNA was reverse transcribed, expressed TCRB transcripts were what got sequenced. TCRdb keeps only in-frame clones here, not all; method: immunoSEQ multiplex PCR. The sample shows 850,000 to 900,000 clones, roughly 17% of them seen only once. V was pared by 3 bases and J by 3 bases, with 12 bases of the junction left unmatched. The CDR3 runs 17 residues. Germline CDR1 reads MDHEN; CDR2 reads SYDVKM. The data stem from a study of beta chain features in type 1 diabetes. Study-wide context: Summed over all samples, the examined sorted cells came to 107,917,701.

Study-wide findings and caveats: Sampled from patients, naive, central memory and Treg TCRB repertoires appeared more similar than those sampled from healthy donors.

The TCR originated in a woman between 18 and 30 years old in good health. The V gene is TRBV28, the J gene TRBJ1-2; 8 bases are a match to TRBD1. The sequenced sample consisted of naive CD4+ T cells from blood. CDR3 DNA: TGTGCCAGCAGTTTTTTCCGGACAGGGCGAATCTACTATGGCTACACCTTC. Translating it yields CASSFFRTGRIYYGYTF.